Here is one T cell receptor beta chain with its context. This specimen comes from a study of blood T cell repertoires in COVID-19. Study background: Specimens from acute and convalescent COVID-19 originated in the United States, Italy and Spain. PBMCs, B-cell-depleted T cells, or T cells provided the cDNA or gDNA that made up the material.

The germline V and J ends were trimmed by 3 bases and 7 bases, with 10 bases remaining between them. The CDR3 loop spans 13 amino acids. In the authors' workflow: From reference gene primer amplification, estimates of nucleated cell counts were derived. Only in-frame clones appear in the TCRdb table, and some are missing; sequencing was by immunoSEQ multiplex PCR. That table is the source of V, J and clone size, and D and trimming were worked out from the DNA. The sample lists around 140,000 clones, about 80% occurring once. Material for sequencing was peripheral blood. V is TRBV12-3 or TRBV12-4 and J is TRBJ1-3; tentative D call: TRBD1 (5 bases). This TCR derives from a human donor in a cohort sampled during active COVID-19. CDR3 region: CASSLLGGNTIYF. CDR3 DNA sequence: TGTGCCAGCAGTTTGTTGGGGGGGAACACCATATATTTT.